Presented here are 16 T cell receptor beta chains from one specimen sequenced in a study of metastatic and nonmetastatic thyroid tumors. Nobody among the patients had been given any treatment before thyroid surgery. Using MiXCR, TCRdb re-called clones from the PCR reads. The sample lists tens of thousands of clones; under 30% were seen once. Sequences were obtained from blood. The receptors stem from a male donor with papillary thyroid cancer or a benign thyroid nodule (not recorded which). Some clones in this sample may be carry-over from other donors' samples.

This clone was recorded at least ten times. The chain is built from TRBV7-7 and TRBJ2-7; possibly TRBD1 or TRBD2 for D (7 bases each). The CDR3 totals 15 residues. The germline V gene has CDR1 SSHAT and CDR2 FNYEAQ (reference sequence). The V gene lost 8 bases and the J gene lost 2 bases, with 19 bases spanning the gap. The CDR3 region has the DNA TGTGCCAGCGCCACAGGGGCTAGCGGAACCTACGAGCAGTACTTC. This gives the protein CASATGASGTYEQYF. The full variable domain, rest sourced from reference TRBV7-7 and TRBJ2-7, is GAGVSQSPRYKVTKRGQDVTLRCDPISSHATLYWYQQALGQGPEFLTYFNYEAQPDKSGLPSDRFSAERPEGSISTLTIQRTEQRDSAMYRCASATGASGTYEQYFGPGTRLTVT.

This clone was counted only a few times. As DNA, the CDR3 is TGTGCCAGTCAACGGGACAGGTTCTCCTACGAGCAGTACTTC. This sequence encodes CASQRDRFSYEQYF. The rearrangement joins TRBV2 to TRBJ2-7; 8 bases are a match to TRBD1. Germline CDR1 is SNHLY and CDR2 is FYNNEI. The CDR3 extends over 14 amino acids. Trimming at V came to 9 bases and at J to 0 bases, leaving 7 bases not matched to a gene.

This clone was recorded many times. This rearrangement joins TRBV9 to TRBJ1-2, with a weak D call TRBD1 (6 bases). CDR1 is SGDLS, CDR2 YYNGEE, per germline. The V gene lost 6 bases and the J gene lost 4 bases, with 13 bases spanning the gap. The CDR3 totals 13 residues. The CDR3 DNA reads as TGTGCCAGCACCGGGGGGCGGTCCTATGGCTACACCTTC. This encodes CASTGGRSYGYTF.

J is TRBJ2-1 and V is TRBV20-1; 13 nucleotides align to TRBD2. Trimming removed 6 bases from V and 10 bases from J; junction bases left unmatched: 12. Germline V gene sequence: CDR1 DFQATT, CDR2 SNEGSKA (reference sequence). The CDR3 has 15 amino acids. CDR3 loop: CSASTTSGRIGEQFF. The CDR3 DNA is TGCAGTGCCTCCACGACTAGCGGGAGGATTGGGGAGCAGTTCTTC.

This clone was observed a few times. The chain is built from TRBV6-1 and TRBJ2-7, with TRBD2 as a possible D gene (6 bases). Between the trimmed V and J ends, which lost 6 bases and 7 bases, there was a span of 16 bases. The length of the CDR3 is 13 residues. The germline gives CDR1 MNHNS, CDR2 SASEGT. CDR3 protein: CASRETRSGEQYV. Written as DNA, the CDR3 is TGTGCCAGCAGGGAGACTAGGAGTGGAGAGCAGTACGTC.

Only a few counts were recorded for this clone. The genes are TRBV16 and TRBJ1-2; 9 bases match TRBD1. CDR3 length: 16 residues. Germline CDR1 and CDR2: KGHSY and FQNENV. The junction had 6 bases not matched to a gene; V was cut back by 2 bases and J by 2 bases. As DNA, the CDR3 is TGTGCCAGCAGCCAAGAGGACAGGGGCAGAAACTATGGCTACACCTTC. Translation: CASSQEDRGRNYGYTF.

In this sample, this clone turned up many times. The chain employs TRBV7-9 and TRBJ1-1; 9 bases are a match to TRBD1. The germline V gene has CDR1 SEHNR and CDR2 FQNEAQ (reference sequence). CDR3 size: 14 residues. Trimming took 5 bases from V and 4 from J; bases not matched to a gene: 5. In DNA, the CDR3 is TGTGCCAGCAGCACCTACAGGGGGCTCACTGAAGCTTTCTTT. The encoded protein is CASSTYRGLTEAFF.

This clone was recorded a few times. This chain links TRBV10-1 with TRBJ2-5, with D unresolved. Germline values: CDR1 WNHNN, CDR2 SYGVQD (reference sequence). The length of the CDR3 is 13 residues. V was cut by 0 bases and J by 7 bases, with 9 bases left in between. The CDR3 spells CASSESGYGTQYF. CDR3 coding DNA: TGCGCCAGCAGTGAGTCAGGTTATGGGACCCAGTACTTC.

This clone was recorded at least ten times. Different DNA sequences within this sample yield the same CDR3. The chain joins TRBV7-2 to TRBJ2-2; D might be TRBD2 (5 bases). The CDR3 totals 14 residues. Trimming removed 0 bases at V and 5 bases at J, with 7 bases between. Looked up from germline, CDR1 is SGHTA and CDR2 is FQGNSA. The chain's CDR3 is CASSLAPGTGELFF. CDR3 sequence (DNA): TGTGCCAGCAGCTTAGCGCCGGGGACCGGGGAGCTGTTTTTT.

This clone was found many times. The rearrangement links TRBV2 to TRBJ2-5, with 13 bases lining up with TRBD2. The CDR3 is made up of 19 amino acids. Germline assignment: CDR1 SNHLY and CDR2 FYNNEI. V lost 1 base and J lost 4; bases outside the gene matches: 12. DNA for the CDR3: TGTGCCAGCAGTGAAGGGACTAGCGGGGGACCAGTTGGGTCAGAGACCCAGTACTTC. Protein: CASSEGTSGGPVGSETQYF.

In this sample, this clone turned up many times. V and J are TRBV11-2 and TRBJ1-6; tentatively, D is TRBD1 (5 bases). V dropped 3 bases and J dropped 9 bases, with 12 bases sitting between them. Looked up from germline, CDR1 is SGHAT and CDR2 is FQNNGV. There are 14 residues in the CDR3. CDR3 in DNA: TGTGCCAGCAGCTTCGTGGGACCCACTTCACCCCTCCACTTT. Translation: CASSFVGPTSPLHF.

This clone was recorded many times. The chain is built from TRBV11-2 and TRBJ2-7; possibly TRBD1 or TRBD2 for D (5 bases each). CDR1 is SGHAT and CDR2 is FQNNGV in the germline V gene. V lost 5 bases and J lost 3, with 17 bases in between. The CDR3 consists of 15 residues. CDR3 sequence: CASSLTRGRYYEQYF. CDR3 DNA sequence: TGTGCCAGCAGCCTAACCCGGGGCAGATACTACGAGCAGTACTTC.

In this sample, this clone turned up once. The chain joins TRBV4-1 to TRBJ1-5; D call uncertain. The CDR3 sequence is 13 residues long. Looked up from germline, CDR1 is MGHRA and CDR2 is YSYEKL. The V end was cut by 4 bases, the J end by 7 bases, with 11 bases between. The CDR3 here is CASSRRAEQPQHF. The CDR3 nucleotides read TGCGCCAGCAGCCGGAGGGCGGAGCAGCCCCAGCATTTT.

The rearrangement uses TRBV20-1 and TRBJ2-1; D not certain. Trimming shortened V by 6 bases and J by 3 bases, and 9 bases separated the two germline ends. The CDR3 extends over 12 amino acids. Germline V lookup: CDR1 DFQATT, CDR2 SNEGSKA (reference sequence). In DNA, the CDR3 is TGCAGTGCGACGTATGGCTACAATGAGCAGTTCTTC. This encodes CSATYGYNEQFF.

The chain employs TRBV6-1 and TRBJ2-2; 7 bases line up with TRBD2. Trimming took 8 bases from V and 1 from J; bases not matched to a gene: 4. The CDR3 runs 14 residues. Germline lookup yields CDR1 MNHNS and CDR2 SASEGT. The CDR3 DNA reads TGTGCCAGCCTTGGGGGGGAGAACACCGGGGAGCTGTTTTTT. The encoded protein is CASLGGENTGELFF.

This clone was found many times. The chain is built from TRBV24-1 and TRBJ2-1; 9 nucleotides align to TRBD2. In germline, CDR1 is KGHDR, CDR2 SFDVKD. V was pared by 3 bases and J by 8 bases, with 10 bases of the junction left unmatched. The CDR3 spans 16 residues. DNA for the CDR3: TGTGCCACCAGTGATCCCTTTAGCGGGAGAGGCGATGAGCAGTTCTTC. Translating it yields CATSDPFSGRGDEQFF.